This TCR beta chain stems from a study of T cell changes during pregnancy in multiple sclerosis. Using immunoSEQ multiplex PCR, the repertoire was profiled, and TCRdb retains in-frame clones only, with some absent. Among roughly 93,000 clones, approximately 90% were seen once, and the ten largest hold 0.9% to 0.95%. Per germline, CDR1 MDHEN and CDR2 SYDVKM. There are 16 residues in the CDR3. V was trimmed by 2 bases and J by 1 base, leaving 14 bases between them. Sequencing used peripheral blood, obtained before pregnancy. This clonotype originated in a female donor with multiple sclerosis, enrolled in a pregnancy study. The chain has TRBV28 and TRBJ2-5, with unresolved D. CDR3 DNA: TGTGCCAGCAGTTTAGAGGTCCAGCGCGCCCAAGAGACCCAGTACTTC. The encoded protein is CASSLEVQRAQETQYF.